The source of this T cell receptor (beta chain) is a study of T cells in Graves' hyperthyroidism and ophthalmopathy (dated by TCRdb to 2018 to 2020). Broadly, across the study: Peripheral blood samples were taken at the time of initial diagnosis, prior to any treatment. TCR V-J signatures able to tell the groups apart were searched for in a discovery cohort of around 95 patients, of whom approximately 40 had Graves' ophthalmopathy and around 58 had stable Graves' hyperthyroidism. Prospective prediction of ophthalmopathy was tested in an independent validation cohort of about 19 hyperthyroidism patients and 17 patients who later progressed to ophthalmopathy. The 100 discovery patients were randomly divided into training and test sets at a 7:3 ratio. In addition, the study compared T-cell repertoires in thyroid tissue and in blood from several Graves' hyperthyroidism patients. Once sampling was done, hyperthyroidism patients were given methimazole at a starting dose of 30 mg daily, whereas ophthalmopathy patients were given high-dose intravenous methylprednisolone. The paper describes TCR Vbeta CDR3 sequencing of roughly 130 peripheral blood samples, made up of 43 ophthalmopathy patients, over 70 hyperthyroidism patients and some 17 progressor patients. What the study reported, not specific to this receptor: In validation, progression to ophthalmopathy was predicted by the model with roughly 71% sensitivity and roughly 72% specificity, a median of roughly six months before onset. No statistical method was used to fix the sample size in advance, and group allocation was not hidden from the investigators. Most expanded thyroid clonotypes (frequency above 0.001) were also detected in blood, a finding suggesting that blood repertoires may reflect thyroid immune responses. A model built on a 13 V-J signature distinguished ophthalmopathy from stable hyperthyroidism, reaching over 85% sensitivity and around 81% specificity in cross-validation and 80%/75% in testing.

This clonotype showed up many times. The clone's antigen remains unknown. Base qualities are not recorded, but no much larger clone differs from it by a single base. The TCR beta CDR3 regions were amplified from RNA transcripts. A first-round RT-PCR of the TCR CDR3 used the HTBI primer set with the Qiagen OneStep RT-PCR kit. Libraries were constructed in a second round of multiplex PCR, after which size selection and purification were performed. Libraries were sequenced paired-end with 100 bp reads on an Illumina HiSeq2000. As for how the authors treated the data: SOAPnuke was used to process the raw data, throwing out any read that contained adapters or uncalled bases, had a mean Phred below 15, or lacked an exact constant-primer or identifier match. High-quality paired reads were merged with COPE v1.2.5, and unique nucleotide sequences were defined as clonotypes. Clonotypes were aligned to IMGT TRBV, TRBD and TRBJ reference segments using MiTCR v1.1. The analysis was restricted to V-J combinations with a frequency above 0.0001, which together covered just over 98% of the repertoires. A TCS score was defined as the ratio of F50 (clonal expansion) to E x V (chaos), with BLOSUM62-based TCRdist applied between CDR3 peptides within each V-J. Welch's t-statistics and random forest reduced roughly 500 V-J features to 13, which were used in a naive Bayes classifier (R e1071). TCRdb trimmed public reads at Q25 via fastp, called clones via MiXCR and kept in-frame beta chains. One record per CDR3 amino acid sequence lists the most common genes and DNA. The authors' filters were not applied to this entry. The sample table shows over 250,000 distinct CDR3 sequences, and roughly 13% are seen once. The ten largest make up approximately 35% of the sample.

In the ophthalmopathy patients, disease was moderately to severely active, with a Clinical Activity Score of 3 or more, a NOSPECS grade of 4 or more, and a duration of less than 3 months. Any patient with an uncontrolled infection, another autoimmune disease, pregnancy or lactation was excluded. Clinical symptoms, serum thyroxine and TRAb, thyroid ultrasound, and orbital computed tomography formed the basis for the diagnoses. PBMCs were isolated from more than 8 ml of fresh peripheral blood by Ficoll-Paque density gradient centrifugation. Total RNA was extracted with Trizol reagent, and quality was checked on an Agilent 2100 Bioanalyzer. CDR1 and CDR2 are read off the germline V gene as WSHSY and SAAADI. The CDR3 measures 15 amino acids from cysteine to phenylalanine. The DNA shown is the 45-base CDR3, in frame from base 1. V and J are trimmed by 3 bases and 7 bases, and the gene matches miss 8 bases of the junction.

The sequenced sample was blood. This receptor was identified in a woman aged 40 to 50 with Graves' ophthalmopathy. In this chain, TRBV10-2 is recombined with TRBJ2-1, with 8 bases matching TRBD2. The CDR3 region has the sequence CASSEGLAGSNEQFF. The nucleotides read TGCGCCAGCAGTGAAGGTCTAGCGGGTTCTAATGAGCAGTTCTTC.